The 2 T cell receptor beta chains presented below share a single source sample, sequenced in a study of blood T cells in healthy people across ages. A J-beta primer mix and a sample-barcoded 5' primer were used in a second PCR of about 7 to 11 cycles. MiXCR, applied by TCRdb to the 5' RACE reads, yields one record per CDR3 protein. The sample consists of some 800,000 distinct CDR3 sequences, 20% to 25% of them appearing once. The sample was also reused in another study, on T cells of mothers and their children.

The sample taken for sequencing was blood. The receptors were sampled from a boy between 10 and 17 years old in good health.

V usage is TRBV29-1 and J usage is TRBJ2-1; TRBD1 agrees at 9 bases. Judging by the DNA end, TRBJ2-5 fits better; the J call may be wrong. The CDR3 has 17 amino acids. CDR1 is SQVTM and CDR2 is ANQGSEA in the germline V gene. The CDR3 reads CGTLAPLPGQGFETQYF. The DNA of the CDR3 is TGCGGAACGTTGGCCCCCTTACCGGGACAGGGTTTTGAGACCCAGTACTTC.

This rearrangement joins TRBV15 to TRBJ1-4, with D unresolved. The V gene lost 0 bases and the J gene lost 8 bases, with 13 bases spanning the gap. This CDR3 has 15 residues. Germline V gene sequence: CDR1 LNHNV, CDR2 YYDKDF (reference sequence). The CDR3 DNA is TGTGCCACCAGCAGAGAGGGAAAGCTGGGGGAAAAACTGTTTTTT. Protein: CATSREGKLGEKLFF.